Each of the 20 T cell receptor beta chains below was sequenced from the same sample in a study of T cell responses to AZD1222 COVID-19 vaccine. Repertoires were generated with immunoSEQ multiplex PCR, while TCRdb's copy carries only in-frame clones and drops some. The table includes roughly 170,000 clones, about nine tenths detected once. The sample was peripheral blood, taken on day 0 of AZD1222 vaccination. The receptors shown here come from an adult in good health.

This clone appeared a few times. The genes are TRBV5-4 and TRBJ2-7, with D possibly being TRBD1 (6 bases). Germline V gene lookup returns CDR1 SGHNT and CDR2 YYREEE (reference sequence). The CDR3 runs 13 residues. Trimming removed 3 bases at V and 3 bases at J, with 10 bases between. The DNA for the CDR3 is TGTGCCAGCAGCTCGGACAGACGCTACGAGCAGTACTTC. It is translated as CASSSDRRYEQYF. The entire variable domain, with the rest obtained from reference TRBV5-4 and TRBJ2-7, is as follows: ETGVTQSPTHLIKTRGQQVTLRCSSQSGHNTVSWYQQALGQGPQFIFQYYREEENGRGNFPPRFSGLQFPNYSSELNVNALELDDSALYLCASSSDRRYEQYFGPGTRLTVT.

This clone was counted once. The rearrangement joins TRBV11-2 to TRBJ1-6, with D perhaps matching TRBD1 (5 bases). The CDR3 consists of 16 residues. V lost 3 bases and J 4 bases, leaving 13 bases between the germline ends. Germline-derived CDR1 and CDR2 are SGHAT and FQNNGV. DNA for the CDR3: TGTGCCAGCAGCTTCGGGACGTACCGTTATAATTCACCCCTCCACTTT. This translates into CASSFGTYRYNSPLHF.

This clone was detected once. The CDR3 DNA is TGTGCCAGTAGGACTCAAGCAACTAATGAAAAACTGTTTTTT. As protein: CASRTQATNEKLFF. The V call is TRBV19, the J call TRBJ1-4; D not certain. The V gene lost 6 bases and the J gene lost 0 bases, with 8 bases spanning the gap. In germline, CDR1 is LNHDA, CDR2 SQIVND (reference sequence). CDR3 length: 14 amino acids.

V usage is TRBV4-1 and J usage is TRBJ1-4, with D maybe TRBD1 (6 bases). Germline-derived CDR1 and CDR2 are MGHRA and YSYEKL. The CDR3 has 18 amino acids. Trimming shortened V by 4 bases and J by 4 bases, and 22 bases separated the two germline ends. CDR3 coding DNA: TGCGCCAGCAGCCTCCTCTCCCCAAAGGGGGGCTATAATGAAAAACTGTTTTTT. Its translation: CASSLLSPKGGYNEKLFF.

This clone was observed a few times. Here the CDR3 DNA reads TGTGCCAGTGGAAACCGGGACGCCAACTACGAGCAGTACTTC. Its protein is CASGNRDANYEQYF. The V call is TRBV19, the J call TRBJ2-7, with D perhaps matching TRBD1 or TRBD2 (5 bases each). The V end lost 8 bases, the J end lost 3 bases, and 17 bases lay between the germline ends. The CDR3 is made up of 14 amino acids. Germline-derived CDR1 and CDR2 are LNHDA and SQIVND (reference sequence).

CDR3 DNA sequence: TGCGCCAGCAGCTTCCGGGACTCTGCACCTACCGGGGAGCTGTTTTTT. This gives the protein CASSFRDSAPTGELFF. V and J are TRBV5-1 and TRBJ2-2, with D possibly matching TRBD2 (6 bases). Germline CDR1 and CDR2: SGHRS and YFSETQ. This CDR3 is built from 16 residues. V lost 2 bases to trimming and J lost 5 bases, with 16 bases between them.

This chain uses TRBV5-1 with TRBJ1-2; 7 bases are shared with TRBD1. The length of the CDR3 is 14 residues. V was pared by 4 bases and J by 5 bases, with 8 bases of the junction left unmatched. CDR1 SGHRS and CDR2 YFSETQ come from the germline V gene. CDR3: CASSPQGSRYGYTF. The CDR3, as DNA: TGCGCCAGCAGCCCACAGGGGTCCCGTTATGGCTACACCTTC.

V is TRBV6-5 and J is TRBJ2-1, with 7 bases identical to TRBD2. The germline gives CDR1 MNHEY, CDR2 SVGAGI. With 6 bases clipped from V and 6 bases from J, the junction kept 5 bases outside the gene matches. CDR3 length equals 13 residues. The chain's CDR3 is CASRFREVNEQFF. In DNA form, the CDR3 reads TGTGCCAGCAGGTTCCGGGAGGTCAATGAGCAGTTCTTC.

The V and J genes are TRBV19 and TRBJ2-7; 9 nucleotides align to TRBD1. The CDR3 length is 15 residues. CDR1 LNHDA and CDR2 SQIVND come from the germline V gene (reference sequence). The ends lost 5 bases at V and 4 bases at J; junction bases unmatched: 9. The DNA of the CDR3 is TGTGCCAGTAGTGTCGGACAGGGGCCTTCGTACGAGCAGTACTTC. It is translated as CASSVGQGPSYEQYF.

The CDR3 DNA reads as TGTGCCTCCCGCGGAGGGACTAATGAAAAACTGTTTTTT. Amino acids: CASRGGTNEKLFF. V is TRBV27 and J is TRBJ1-4; D is undetermined. The V end lost 11 bases, the J end lost 2 bases, and 12 bases lay between the germline ends. The CDR3 is 13 amino acids. Germline values: CDR1 MNHEY, CDR2 SMNVEV (reference sequence).

The CDR3 DNA follows: TGTGCTAGTGCGGCAGGGTGGGGAAACACCATATATTTT. This codes for CASAAGWGNTIYF. This chain joins TRBV12-5 and TRBJ1-3, with D possibly matching TRBD1 (5 bases). Germline CDR1 is LGHNT and CDR2 is FRNRAP. This CDR3 contains 13 residues. V lost 7 bases to trimming and J lost 4 bases, with 11 bases between them.

This sequence joins TRBV18 and TRBJ2-2; maybe TRBD2 (6 bases). The ends were cut back, 5 bases at V and 9 bases at J, with 16 bases in the middle. The CDR3 extends over 14 amino acids. CDR1 is KGHSH, CDR2 LQKENI, per germline. CDR3 DNA: TGTGCCAGCTCAGCCCTGGGGGGATCGCGGGAGCTGTTTTTT. It encodes CASSALGGSRELFF.

A single count supports this clone. The chain joins TRBV6-4 to TRBJ2-6, with a weak D call TRBD2 (7 bases). The germline V and J ends were trimmed by 5 bases and 5 bases, with 16 bases remaining between them. The CDR3 spans 16 residues. Germline values: CDR1 MRHNA, CDR2 SNTAGT. For the CDR3, the DNA is TGTGCCAGCAGTCCCCAAGGGGGGGCTAGGGCCAACGTCCTGACTTTC. This encodes CASSPQGGARANVLTF.

The V gene is TRBV3-1 (or the pseudogene TRBV3-2), the J gene TRBJ1-4; maybe TRBD1 (6 bases). V was trimmed by 1 base and J by 7 bases, leaving 13 bases between them. This CDR3 comprises 15 residues. The germline V gene encodes CDR1 LGHDT and CDR2 YNNKEL (reference sequence). The CDR3 spells CASSQGGAHFEKLFF. CDR3 in DNA: TGTGCCAGCAGCCAAGGGGGGGCCCACTTTGAAAAACTGTTTTTT.

The DNA of the CDR3 is TGTGCCAGCAGCGGGACAGCGAGAACTGAAGCTTTCTTT. This gives the protein CASSGTARTEAFF. V and J are TRBV2 and TRBJ1-1; 7 bases fit TRBD1. The CDR3 runs to 13 residues. Germline CDR1 reads SNHLY; CDR2 reads FYNNEI. The V gene end was trimmed by 6 bases and the J gene end by 5 bases; junction bases not matched to a gene: 6.

The V gene is TRBV2, the J gene TRBJ2-7, with D perhaps matching TRBD1 (5 bases). Trimming stripped 3 bases from V and 2 bases from J, with 11 bases between. Looked up from germline, CDR1 is SNHLY and CDR2 is FYNNEI. The CDR3 contains 14 residues. The CDR3 here is CASSDRTQTYEQYF. The CDR3 DNA reads TGTGCCAGCAGTGATAGGACACAAACCTACGAGCAGTACTTC.

The CDR3 bases are TGTGCCAGCAGCCAAGACAAGCGGGAGCAGTTCTTC. Residues: CASSQDKREQFF. The chain links TRBV4-2 to TRBJ2-1, with TRBD2 as a possible D gene (5 bases). This CDR3 is built from 12 residues. Between the trimmed V and J ends, which lost 0 bases and 10 bases, there was a span of 7 bases. Germline assignment: CDR1 LGHNA and CDR2 YNFKEQ.

This clone was detected once. This chain joins TRBV19 and TRBJ1-2; no clear D. The CDR3 length is 12 residues. The germline V and J ends were trimmed by 4 bases and 6 bases, with 9 bases remaining between them. CDR1 LNHDA and CDR2 SQIVND come from the germline V gene (reference sequence). The CDR3 coding sequence is TGTGCCAGTAGTAAGGATGGGGATGGCTACACCTTC. Its protein is CASSKDGDGYTF.

V and J are TRBV3-1 (or the pseudogene TRBV3-2) and TRBJ2-7; D not certain. V lost 0 bases and J 1 base, leaving 7 bases between the germline ends. The CDR3 loop spans 14 amino acids. From germline, CDR1 is LGHDT and CDR2 YNNKEL (reference sequence). The CDR3 is CASSQEVGSYEQYF. The DNA for the CDR3 is TGTGCCAGCAGCCAAGAGGTAGGGTCCTACGAGCAGTACTTC.

The chain employs TRBV4-1 and TRBJ2-7, with D perhaps matching TRBD2 (5 bases). This CDR3 is 16 amino acids long. Looked up from germline, CDR1 is MGHRA and CDR2 is YSYEKL. Trimming left V 1 base short and J 3 bases short, with 16 bases between. CDR3 protein: CASSQATGSRYYEQYF. The CDR3 bases are TGCGCCAGCAGCCAAGCGACGGGATCTAGGTACTACGAGCAGTACTTC.